Listed below are T cell receptor beta chains from one sample, sequenced in a study of CD8+ T cells in alopecia areata. The assay was immunoSEQ multiplex PCR, and TCRdb's table has in-frame clones only and misses some. The sample includes roughly 120,000 clones, around 50% of them seen just once. The starting material was CD8+ T cells sorted from blood, obtained at week 24, from a patient treated with tofacitinib. The receptors stem from a human donor with alopecia areata. Both conserved end residues are part of each CDR3. A clone size is listed for some rows: how often the clone was seen (once, few, many), or a class if it is expanded.

>.|19|TRBV2
CASRWSGTSGGLSTDTQYF
>.|16|TRBV7-9
CASSLRRDRGPYEQYF
>.|14|TRBV7-6
CASSTTAPYNEQFF
>once|15|TRBV9
CASSVGGRGNTEAFF
>many|15|TRBV2
CASSERNSGANVLTF
>.|13|TRBV29-1
CSAYPGPNREQYF
>few|13|TRBV29-1
CSVVSAESYEQYF
>.|14|TRBV19
CASSIRDRGQPQHF
>.|15|TRBV9
CASSRLAGDYNEQFF
>.|17|TRBV2
CASSEGTATMMNTEAFF
>.|15|TRBV30
CAWSQAGGYNSPLHF
>once|12|TRBV4-2
CASSQPPLEAFF
>.|16|TRBV5-6
CASSLELTGSIYGYTF
>.|13|TRBV5-1
CASSLGESQPQHF
>.|12|TRBV29-1
CSVRGAYNEQFF
>.|16|TRBV7-8
CASSPGRGGSYNEQFF
>.|16|TRBV29-1
CSVEDQDRGWTGGYTF
>.|14|TRBV7-2
CASSFGTGDYGYTF
>few|14|TRBV6-5
CASSYSGGAETQYF
>.|12|TRBV19
CASSIYAGDAFF
>few|13|TRBV6-4
CASSDSGTGELFF
>.|11|TRBV29-1
CSVVQVYGYTF
>.|12|TRBV29-1
CSALRMNTEAFF
>.|15|TRBV9
CASSVDGSLNTEAFF
>.|13|TRBV4-3
CASSLGQPSEQYF
>few|12|TRBV4-1
CASRSRGNEQFF
>few|12|TRBV7-2
CASRRDFYGYTF
>.|12|TRBV6-5
CASSYSGETQYF
>.|11|TRBV15
CATSSYYGYTF
>.|15|TRBV13
CASSLFATDLYGYTF
>few|15|TRBV27
CASSLYTGANTEAFF
>few|14|TRBV5-6
CASSWDIDPDEQYF
>.|15|TRBV19
CASSIEVDDNSPLHF
>few|16|TRBV6-5
CASSYSRTEYTYEQYF
>few|15|TRBV28
CASSLFQGLRETQYF
>.|13|TRBV11-2
CASSLAGFNEQYF
>few|12|TRBV7-9
CASSSGGTEAFF
>.|13|TRBV7-9
CASSPGLAHEQFF
>.|12|TRBV30
CAWDGQSYGYTF
>.|13|TRBV27
CASSLIQGAEQYF
>few|15|TRBV4-2
CASSPGQGEDYGYTF
>.|14|TRBV7-9
CASADGRPNQPQHF
>.|12|TRBV30
CAWRLGDTEAFF
>few|14|TRBV30
CAWSVRGREETQYF
>.|14|TRBV5-6
CASSLGGPSYEQYF
>.|15|TRBV7-8
CASSFLSGTGYEQYF
>.|13|TRBV13
CASSPGLTQGAFF